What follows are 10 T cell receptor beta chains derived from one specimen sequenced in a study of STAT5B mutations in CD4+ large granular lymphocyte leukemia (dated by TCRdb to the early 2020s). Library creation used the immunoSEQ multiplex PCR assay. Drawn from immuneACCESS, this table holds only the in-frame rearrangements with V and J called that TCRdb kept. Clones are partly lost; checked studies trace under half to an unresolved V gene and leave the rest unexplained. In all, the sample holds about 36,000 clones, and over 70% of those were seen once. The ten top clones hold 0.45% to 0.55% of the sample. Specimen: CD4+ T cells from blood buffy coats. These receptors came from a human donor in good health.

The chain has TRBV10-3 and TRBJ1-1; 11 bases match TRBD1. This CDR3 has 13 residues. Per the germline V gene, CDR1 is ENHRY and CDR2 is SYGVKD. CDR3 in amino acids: CASLGQGATEAFF. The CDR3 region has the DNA TGTGCAAGTCTAGGACAGGGGGCCACTGAAGCTTTCTTT.

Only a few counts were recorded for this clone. The CDR3 DNA reads TGTGCCAGCAGCTCTACGACAGGGGTAGATACGCAGTATTTT. Protein product: CASSSTTGVDTQYF. The chain has TRBV7-2 and TRBJ2-3; 8 bases match TRBD1. The CDR3 consists of 14 residues. V lost 4 bases to trimming and J lost 5 bases; unmatched junction nucleotides: 5. Germline values: CDR1 SGHTA, CDR2 FQGNSA.

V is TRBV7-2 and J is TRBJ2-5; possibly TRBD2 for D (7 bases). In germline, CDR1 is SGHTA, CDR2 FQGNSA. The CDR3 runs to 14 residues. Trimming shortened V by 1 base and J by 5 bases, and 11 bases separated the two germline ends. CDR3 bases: TGTGCCAGCAGCTTAGGGGGGGGCCGGGAGACCCAGTACTTC. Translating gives CASSLGGGRETQYF.

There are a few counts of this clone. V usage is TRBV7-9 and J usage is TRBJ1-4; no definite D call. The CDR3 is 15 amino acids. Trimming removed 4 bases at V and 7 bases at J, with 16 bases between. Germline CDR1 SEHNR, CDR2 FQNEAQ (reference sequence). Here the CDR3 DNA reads TGTGCCAGCAGCTCTACGCGGGATTGGGGTGAAAAACTGTTTTTT. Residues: CASSSTRDWGEKLFF.

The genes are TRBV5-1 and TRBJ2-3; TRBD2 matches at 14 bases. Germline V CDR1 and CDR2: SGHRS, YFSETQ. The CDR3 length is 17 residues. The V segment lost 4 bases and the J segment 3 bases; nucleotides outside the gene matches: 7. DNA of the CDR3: TGCGCCAGCAGCACCGGGACTAGCGGGAGTGGGACAGATACGCAGTATTTT. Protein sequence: CASSTGTSGSGTDTQYF.

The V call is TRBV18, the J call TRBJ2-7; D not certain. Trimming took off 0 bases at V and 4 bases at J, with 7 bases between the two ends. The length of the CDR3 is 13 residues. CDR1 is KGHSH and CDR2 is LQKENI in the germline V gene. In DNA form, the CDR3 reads TGTGCCAGCTCACCACCTGCCGGGTACGAGCAGTACTTC. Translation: CASSPPAGYEQYF.

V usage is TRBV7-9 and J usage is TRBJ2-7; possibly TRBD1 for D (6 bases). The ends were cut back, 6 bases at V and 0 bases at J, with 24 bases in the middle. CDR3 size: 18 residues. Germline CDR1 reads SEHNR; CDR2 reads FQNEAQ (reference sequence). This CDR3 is CASRSTYHSGTYSYEQYF. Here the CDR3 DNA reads TGTGCCAGCAGATCCACGTATCACTCCGGGACATACTCCTACGAGCAGTACTTC.

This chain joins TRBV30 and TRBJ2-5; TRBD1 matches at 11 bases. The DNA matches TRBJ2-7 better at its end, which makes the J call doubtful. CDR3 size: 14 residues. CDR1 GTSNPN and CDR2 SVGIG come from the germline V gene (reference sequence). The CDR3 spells CAYPDRGLHYEQYF. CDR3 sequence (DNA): TGTGCCTACCCGGACAGGGGGCTCCACTACGAGCAGTACTTC.

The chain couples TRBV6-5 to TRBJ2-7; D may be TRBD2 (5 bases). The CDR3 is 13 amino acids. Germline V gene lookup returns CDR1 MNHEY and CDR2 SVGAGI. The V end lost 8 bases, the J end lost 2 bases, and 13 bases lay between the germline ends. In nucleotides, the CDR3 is TGTGCCAGCGCGTGGACGGGAACCTACGAGCAGTACTTC. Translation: CASAWTGTYEQYF.

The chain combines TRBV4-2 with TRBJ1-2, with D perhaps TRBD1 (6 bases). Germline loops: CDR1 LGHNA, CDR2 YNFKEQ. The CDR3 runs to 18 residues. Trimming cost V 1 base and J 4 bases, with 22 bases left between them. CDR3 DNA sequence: TGTGCCAGCAGCCAAGTTTCGGGTGGGTTACAGGGTTCCTATGGCTACACCTTC. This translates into CASSQVSGGLQGSYGYTF.